A selection of T cell receptor beta chains follows, all from one sample in a study of T cells in Graves' hyperthyroidism and ophthalmopathy. TCRdb re-analysed the multiplex PCR reads in MiXCR, keeping a single row per CDR3 protein. The table has 550,000 to 850,000 distinct CDR3 sequences, roughly a sixth seen once. Source material: blood. The receptors were sampled from a woman in her 50s with Graves' hyperthyroidism that later progressed to Graves' ophthalmopathy. Each CDR3 is given with its conserved first and last residue. The D gene is left open where the match is weak. Where a row states a size, it is once, few, many or the class of an expanded clone; other rows omit it.

v_call,j_call,clone_size,d_call,cdr3_nt,cdr3_aa
TRBV2,TRBJ1-1,many,TRBD1,TGTGCCAGCAGTCGACAGGGAACCCACACTGAAGCTTTCTTT,CASSRQGTHTEAFF
TRBV24-1,TRBJ2-1,NA,NA,TGTGCCACCAGTGATTCAGGCAGGGACTCCTACAATGAGCAGTTCTTC,CATSDSGRDSYNEQFF
TRBV3-1,TRBJ2-5,many,NA,TGTGCCAGCAGCCAAGATCTGAGGGGCCAAGAGACCCAGTACTTC,CASSQDLRGQETQYF
TRBV3-1,TRBJ1-1,many,NA,TGTGCCAGCAGCCACACCACTGAAGCTTTCTTT,CASSHTTEAFF
TRBV2,TRBJ2-6,NA,NA,TGTGCCAGCGTCCCTCGTCGTGTCTCTGGGGCCAACGTCCTGACTTTC,CASVPRRVSGANVLTF
TRBV6-1,TRBJ2-2,NA,NA,TGTGCCAGCGGAAAGAGACACGAAAAGCGAAACACCGGGGAGCTGTTTTTT,CASGKRHEKRNTGELFF
TRBV5-4,TRBJ1-2,many,NA,TGTGCCAGCAGCTTGGAGCGGGGCGCTTATGGCTACACCTTC,CASSLERGAYGYTF
TRBV20-1,TRBJ2-1,few,NA,TGCAGTGCTAGGGGACATAGGGCAGGGGTAATCGAAAACCCCTACAATGAGCAGTTCTTC,CSARGHRAGVIENPYNEQFF
TRBV7-8,TRBJ2-5,many,NA,TGTGCCAGCAGCTTTATGACCTCAAGCGAGACCCAGTACTTC,CASSFMTSSETQYF
TRBV19,TRBJ1-5,NA,TRBD1,TGTGCCAGTACCATATTCCCGGACAGGGATCCTGATCAGCCCCAGCATTTT,CASTIFPDRDPDQPQHF
TRBV4-1,TRBJ2-5,NA,TRBD1,TGCGCCAGCAGCCAAGATCCCACAGGGGGATACGAGACCCAGTACTTC,CASSQDPTGGYETQYF